Listed below are T cell receptor beta chains from one sample, sequenced in a study of cytomegalovirus exposure and HLA in healthy donors. The data were produced by immunoSEQ multiplex PCR, yet TCRdb's version contains in-frame clones alone and is incomplete. The sample records some 90,000 clones, about 74% being singletons. The specimen sequenced was PBMCs. Receptor source: a man aged 35-49 years in good health and CMV-seronegative. Each CDR3 is given with its conserved first and last residue. A D gene is named only where the DNA matches it firmly. Part of the rows lack a size; the others show once, few, many or a class for expanded clones.

length: 16; size: .; J: TRBJ2-3; V: TRBV6-5; D: .; CDR3: CASSYGDGGWRDTQYF; DNA: TGTGCCAGCAGTTACGGGGATGGGGGGTGGCGAGATACGCAGTATTTT
length: 14; size: few; J: TRBJ1-5; V: TRBV7-3; D: TRBD1; CDR3: CASSSQGRDQPQHF; DNA: TGTGCCAGCAGCTCACAGGGGCGGGATCAGCCCCAGCATTTT
length: 12; size: .; J: TRBJ1-3; V: TRBV5-8; D: .; CDR3: CASSFKGNTIYF; DNA: TGTGCCAGCAGCTTTAAAGGAAACACCATATATTTT
length: 15; size: .; J: TRBJ2-7; V: TRBV6-6; D: TRBD2; CDR3: CASSFIAGLRYEQYF; DNA: TGTGCCAGCAGTTTCATAGCGGGGCTAAGGTACGAGCAGTACTTC
length: 18; size: .; J: TRBJ2-6; V: TRBV5-4; D: .; CDR3: CASTSTWSGISGANVLTF; DNA: TGTGCCAGCACCTCTACTTGGTCGGGGATCTCTGGGGCCAACGTCCTGACTTTC
length: 14; size: .; J: TRBJ1-6; V: TRBV18; D: .; CDR3: CASSPRGNSVPLHF; DNA: TGTGCCAGCTCACCTAGAGGGAACTCCGTCCCCCTCCACTTT
length: 12; size: .; J: TRBJ2-1; V: TRBV29-1; D: .; CDR3: CSAGYGYNEQFF; DNA: TGCAGCGCGGGATATGGTTACAATGAGCAGTTCTTC
length: 14; size: .; J: TRBJ2-7; V: TRBV5-1; D: .; CDR3: CASSLGPSAYEQYF; DNA: TGCGCCAGCAGCTTGGGGCCTAGCGCCTACGAGCAGTACTTC
length: 14; size: .; J: TRBJ2-7; V: TRBV7-9; D: .; CDR3: CASSLVNRAYEQYF; DNA: TGTGCCAGCAGCTTAGTAAACAGGGCCTACGAGCAGTACTTC
length: 16; size: .; J: TRBJ1-2; V: TRBV23-1; D: TRBD1; CDR3: CASSQSGTGGNYGYTF; DNA: TGCGCCAGCAGTCAATCGGGAACAGGGGGAAACTATGGCTACACCTTC
length: 12; size: .; J: TRBJ2-7; V: TRBV14; D: TRBD1; CDR3: CASRGQGDWWYF; DNA: TGTGCCAGCAGGGGACAGGGCGACTGGTGGTACTTC
length: 13; size: .; J: TRBJ2-7; V: TRBV6-5; D: .; CDR3: CASSFRSSYEQYF; DNA: TGTGCCAGCAGTTTTAGAAGCTCCTACGAGCAGTACTTC
length: 14; size: .; J: TRBJ1-3; V: TRBV5-6; D: .; CDR3: CASSAAASGNTIYF; DNA: TGTGCCAGCAGCGCCGCGGCCTCTGGAAACACCATATATTTT
length: 16; size: .; J: TRBJ2-3; V: TRBV7-9; D: TRBD2; CDR3: CASSPREGRGTDTQYF; DNA: TGTGCCAGCAGCCCCCGGGAGGGGCGAGGCACAGATACGCAGTATTTT
length: 14; size: .; J: TRBJ2-7; V: TRBV5-4; D: .; CDR3: CASSLITSSYEQYF; DNA: TGTGCCAGCAGCTTGATAACAAGCTCCTACGAGCAGTACTTC
length: 14; size: .; J: TRBJ2-7; V: TRBV5-1; D: TRBD2; CDR3: CASSSPSGGDEQYF; DNA: TGCGCCAGCAGCTCTCCTAGCGGGGGCGACGAGCAGTACTTC
length: 13; size: .; J: TRBJ1-5; V: TRBV6-1; D: TRBD1; CDR3: CASSTGPPKPQHF; DNA: TGTGCCAGCTCGACAGGGCCACCCAAGCCCCAGCATTTT
length: 16; size: .; J: TRBJ1-4; V: TRBV4-3; D: .; CDR3: CASSPRPGGIEEKLFF; DNA: TGCGCCAGCAGCCCGAGACCGGGGGGGATAGAGGAAAAACTGTTTTTT
length: 13; size: few; J: TRBJ2-7; V: TRBV7-2; D: TRBD1; CDR3: CASSSTGGYEQYF; DNA: TGTGCCAGCAGTTCGACAGGGGGCTACGAGCAGTACTTC
length: 15; size: once; J: TRBJ2-3; V: TRBV7-3; D: .; CDR3: CASSLYGGSTDTQYF; DNA: TGTGCCAGCAGCTTATATGGGGGGAGCACAGATACGCAGTATTTT
length: 13; size: .; J: TRBJ2-1; V: TRBV19; D: .; CDR3: CAAADLLVDEQFF; DNA: TGTGCCGCCGCGGACTTGCTAGTAGATGAGCAGTTCTTC
length: 14; size: .; J: TRBJ2-7; V: TRBV27; D: .; CDR3: CASSLWGGPYEQYF; DNA: TGTGCCAGCAGTTTATGGGGGGGGCCGTACGAGCAGTACTTC
length: 14; size: .; J: TRBJ2-7; V: TRBV10-3; D: TRBD2; CDR3: CAISASGGAYEQYF; DNA: TGTGCCATCAGTGCTAGCGGGGGGGCTTACGAGCAGTACTTC
length: 15; size: .; J: TRBJ1-4; V: TRBV5-4; D: .; CDR3: CASSLAEGTNEKLFF; DNA: TGTGCCAGCAGCTTGGCCGAGGGAACTAATGAAAAACTGTTTTTT
length: 15; size: .; J: TRBJ2-7; V: TRBV6-6; D: TRBD1; CDR3: CASSYDRDRGHEQYF; DNA: TGTGCCAGCAGTTACGACAGGGATAGGGGCCACGAGCAGTACTTC
length: 11; size: .; J: TRBJ2-7; V: TRBV6-5; D: .; CDR3: CASSTGGEQYF; DNA: TGTGCCAGTTCGACTGGAGGCGAGCAGTACTTC
length: 15; size: .; J: TRBJ2-3; V: TRBV2; D: .; CDR3: CASSEPGVSTDTQYF; DNA: TGTGCCAGCAGTGAACCGGGGGTTAGCACAGATACGCAGTATTTT